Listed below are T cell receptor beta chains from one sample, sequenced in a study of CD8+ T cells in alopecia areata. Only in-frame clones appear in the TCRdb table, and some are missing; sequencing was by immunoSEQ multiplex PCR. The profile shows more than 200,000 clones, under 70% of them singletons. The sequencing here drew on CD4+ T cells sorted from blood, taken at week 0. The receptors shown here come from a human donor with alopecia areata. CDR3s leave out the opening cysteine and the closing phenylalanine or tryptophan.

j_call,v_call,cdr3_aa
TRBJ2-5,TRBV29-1,SGQDQETQY
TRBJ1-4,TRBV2,ASSFPQIGVNEKLF
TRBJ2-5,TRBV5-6,ATRGGSAETQY
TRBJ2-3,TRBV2,ASSVAGPTDTQY
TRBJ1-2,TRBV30,AWSVSAEKGYT
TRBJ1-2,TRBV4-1,ASSHRGRLLYGYT
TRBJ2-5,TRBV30,AWSVEAGETQY
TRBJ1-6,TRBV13,ASSSRQPTPLH
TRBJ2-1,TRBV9,ASSFQGLSNEQF
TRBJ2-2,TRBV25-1,ASSAYANTGELF
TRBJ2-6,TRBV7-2,ASSPRGASGANVLT
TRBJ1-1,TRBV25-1,ASSEFGGQNTEAF
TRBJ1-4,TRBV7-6,ASSPMGQGNEKLF
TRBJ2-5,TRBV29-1,SVLHWIAGGNSKTQY
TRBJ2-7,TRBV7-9,ASSPRGNEQY
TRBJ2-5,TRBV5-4,ASSFRLAEETQY
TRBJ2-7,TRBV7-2,ASSLGLAGTEQY
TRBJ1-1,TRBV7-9,ASSYTRPTRDTEAF
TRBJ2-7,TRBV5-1,ASSSGQRSSYEQY
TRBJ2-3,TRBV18,ASSRPGRTDTQY
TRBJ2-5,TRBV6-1,ASSERGQETQY
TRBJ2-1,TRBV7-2,ASSLQRPSYNEQF
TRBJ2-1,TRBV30,AWSRTGAPSYNEQF
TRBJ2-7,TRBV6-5,ASSPRQGGEQY
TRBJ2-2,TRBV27,ASSPYSEAGELF
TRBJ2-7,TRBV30,AWIPSGQSLKQY
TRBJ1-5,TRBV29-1,SVGPPGQPQH
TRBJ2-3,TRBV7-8,ASTSWGQLTDTQY
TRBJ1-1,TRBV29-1,SVATAMNTEAF
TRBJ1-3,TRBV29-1,SAWGLPGNTIY
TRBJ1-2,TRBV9,ASSTSTGDGYT
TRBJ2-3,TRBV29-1,SVQKGAGTDTQY
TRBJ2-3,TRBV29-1,SVEKGPSTDTQY
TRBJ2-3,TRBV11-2,ATTPTSGAADTQY
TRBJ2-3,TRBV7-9,ASSLPADTQY
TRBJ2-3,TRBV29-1,SVAGGRGTDTQY
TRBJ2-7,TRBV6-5,ASSSLYEQY
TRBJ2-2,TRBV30,AHRGFSPGELF
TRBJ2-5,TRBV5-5,ASSLSPNMEETQY
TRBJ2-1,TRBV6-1,ASSEEIWYGTGQF
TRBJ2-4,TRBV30,AWSGDRAKNIQY
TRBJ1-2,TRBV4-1,ASSQAPRWGYT
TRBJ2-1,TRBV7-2,ASSLVTRNNEQF
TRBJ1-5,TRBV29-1,SVAGASNQPQH
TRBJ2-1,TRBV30,AWSVPGTRYNEQF
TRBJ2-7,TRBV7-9,ASSLADEQY
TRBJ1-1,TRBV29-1,SLKLKGPTEAF
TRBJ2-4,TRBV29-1,SIPGIAKNIQY
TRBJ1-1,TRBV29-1,SVESSMNTEAF
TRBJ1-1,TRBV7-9,ASSLSNTEAF
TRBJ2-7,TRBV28,ASSLTSYEQY
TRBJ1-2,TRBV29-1,SVGVGYGYT
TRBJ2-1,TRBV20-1,SARVLNEQF
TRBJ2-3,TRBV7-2,ASSRGDTQY